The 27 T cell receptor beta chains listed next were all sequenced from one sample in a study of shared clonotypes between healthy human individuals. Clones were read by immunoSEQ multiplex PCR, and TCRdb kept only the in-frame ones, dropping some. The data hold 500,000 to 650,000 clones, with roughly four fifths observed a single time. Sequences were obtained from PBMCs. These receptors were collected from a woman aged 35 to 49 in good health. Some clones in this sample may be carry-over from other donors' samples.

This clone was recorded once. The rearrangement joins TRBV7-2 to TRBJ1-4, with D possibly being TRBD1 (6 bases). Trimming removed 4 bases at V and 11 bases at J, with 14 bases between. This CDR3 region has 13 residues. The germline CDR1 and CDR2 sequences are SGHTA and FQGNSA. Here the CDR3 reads CASSSPTGIKLFF. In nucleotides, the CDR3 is TGTGCCAGCAGCTCCCCCACAGGGATTAAACTGTTTTTT. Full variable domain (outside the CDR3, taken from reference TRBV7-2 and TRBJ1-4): GAGVSQSPSNKVTEKGKDVELRCDPISGHTALYWYRQSLGQGLEFLIYFQGNSAPDKSGLPSDRFSAERTGGSVSTLTIQRTQQEDSAVYLCASSSPTGIKLFFGSGTQLSVL.

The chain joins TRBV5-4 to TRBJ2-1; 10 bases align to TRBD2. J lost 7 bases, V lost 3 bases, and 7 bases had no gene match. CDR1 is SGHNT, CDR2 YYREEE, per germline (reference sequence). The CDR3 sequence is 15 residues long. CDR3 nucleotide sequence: TGTGCCAGCAGCTCTACTAGCGGGATGGGAAATGAGCAGTTCTTC. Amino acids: CASSSTSGMGNEQFF.

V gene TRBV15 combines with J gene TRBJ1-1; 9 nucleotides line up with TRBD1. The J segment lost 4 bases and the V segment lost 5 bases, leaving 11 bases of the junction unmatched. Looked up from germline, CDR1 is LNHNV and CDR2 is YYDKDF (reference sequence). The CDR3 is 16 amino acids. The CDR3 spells CATSAALLGQGTEAFF. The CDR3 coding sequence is TGTGCCACCAGCGCCGCCCTTCTGGGACAGGGCACTGAAGCTTTCTTT.

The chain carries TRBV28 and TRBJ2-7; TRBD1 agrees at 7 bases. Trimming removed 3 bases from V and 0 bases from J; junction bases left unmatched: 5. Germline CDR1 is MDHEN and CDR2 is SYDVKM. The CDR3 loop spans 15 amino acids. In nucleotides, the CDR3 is TGTGCCAGCAGTTTTGTGGGGGACAGCTCCTACGAGCAGTACTTC. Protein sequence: CASSFVGDSSYEQYF.

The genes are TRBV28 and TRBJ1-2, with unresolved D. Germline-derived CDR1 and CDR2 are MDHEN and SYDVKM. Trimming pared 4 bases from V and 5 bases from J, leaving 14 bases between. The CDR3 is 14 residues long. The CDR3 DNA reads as TGTGCCAGCAGTTCTCCTGCCGTTGAATATGGCTACACCTTC. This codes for CASSSPAVEYGYTF.

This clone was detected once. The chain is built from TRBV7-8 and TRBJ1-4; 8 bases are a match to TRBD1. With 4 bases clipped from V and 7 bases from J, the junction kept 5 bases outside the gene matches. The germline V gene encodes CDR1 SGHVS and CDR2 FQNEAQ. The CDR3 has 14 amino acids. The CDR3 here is CASSSRGRGEKLFF. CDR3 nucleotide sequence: TGTGCCAGCAGCTCCAGGGGGCGCGGTGAAAAACTGTTTTTT.

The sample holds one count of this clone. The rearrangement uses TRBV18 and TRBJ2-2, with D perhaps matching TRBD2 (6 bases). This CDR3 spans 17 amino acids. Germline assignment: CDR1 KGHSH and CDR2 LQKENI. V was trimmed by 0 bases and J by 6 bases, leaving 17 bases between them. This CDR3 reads CASSPPFGGATSGELFF. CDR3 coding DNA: TGTGCCAGCTCACCACCGTTCGGAGGGGCCACATCCGGGGAGCTGTTTTTT. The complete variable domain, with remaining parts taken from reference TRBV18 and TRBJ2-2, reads NAGVMQNPRHLVRRRGQEARLRCSPMKGHSHVYWYRQLPEEGLKFMVYLQKENIIDESGMPKERFSAEFPKEGPSILRIQQVVRGDSAAYFCASSPPFGGATSGELFFGEGSRLTVL.

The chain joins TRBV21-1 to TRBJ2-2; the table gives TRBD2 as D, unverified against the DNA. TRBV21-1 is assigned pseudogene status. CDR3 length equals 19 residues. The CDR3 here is CASSKKPPSLWEAPGELFF. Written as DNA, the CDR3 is TGTGCCAGCAGCAAAAAACCACCCTCTTTGTGGGAGGCCCCCGGGGAGCTGTTTTTT.

The CDR3 nucleotides read TGTGCCAGCACTAAAACTGGGGAGATGGAGTACGAGCAGTACTTC. It is translated as CASTKTGEMEYEQYF. The genes are TRBV28 and TRBJ2-7; maybe TRBD2 (5 bases). The germline V gene encodes CDR1 MDHEN and CDR2 SYDVKM. The ends were cut back, 7 bases at V and 4 bases at J, with 20 bases in the middle. This CDR3 spans 15 amino acids.

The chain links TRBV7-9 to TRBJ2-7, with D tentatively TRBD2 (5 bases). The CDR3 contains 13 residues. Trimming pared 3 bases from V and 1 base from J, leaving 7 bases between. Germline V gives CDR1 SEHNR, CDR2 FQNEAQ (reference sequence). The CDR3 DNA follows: TGTGCCAGCAGCTTCCTAGCTTCCTACGAGCAGTACTTC. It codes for CASSFLASYEQYF.

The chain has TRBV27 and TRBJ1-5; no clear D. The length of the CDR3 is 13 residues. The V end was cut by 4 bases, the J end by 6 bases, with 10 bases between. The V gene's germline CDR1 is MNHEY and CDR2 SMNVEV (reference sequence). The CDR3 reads CASSYQQTQPQHF. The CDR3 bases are TGTGCCAGCAGTTATCAACAGACTCAGCCCCAGCATTTT.

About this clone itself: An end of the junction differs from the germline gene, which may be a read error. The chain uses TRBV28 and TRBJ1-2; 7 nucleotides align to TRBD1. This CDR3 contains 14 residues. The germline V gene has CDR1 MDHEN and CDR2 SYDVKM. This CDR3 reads CAISGGELNYGYAF. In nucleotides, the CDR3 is TGTGCCATCTCAGGGGGGGAGCTTAACTATGGCTACGCCTTC.

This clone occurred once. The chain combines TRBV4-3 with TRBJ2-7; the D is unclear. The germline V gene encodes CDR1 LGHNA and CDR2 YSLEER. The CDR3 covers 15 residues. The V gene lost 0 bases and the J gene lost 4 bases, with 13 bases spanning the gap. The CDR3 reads CASSQERQNIYEQYF. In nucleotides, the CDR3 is TGCGCCAGCAGCCAAGAACGGCAGAACATTTACGAGCAGTACTTC.

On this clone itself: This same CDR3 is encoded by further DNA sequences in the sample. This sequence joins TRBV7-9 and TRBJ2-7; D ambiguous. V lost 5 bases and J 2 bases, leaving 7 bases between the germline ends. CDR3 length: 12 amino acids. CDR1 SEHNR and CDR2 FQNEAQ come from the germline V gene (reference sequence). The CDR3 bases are TGTGCCAGCAGCCCTAGAGCCTACGAGCAGTACTTC. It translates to CASSPRAYEQYF.

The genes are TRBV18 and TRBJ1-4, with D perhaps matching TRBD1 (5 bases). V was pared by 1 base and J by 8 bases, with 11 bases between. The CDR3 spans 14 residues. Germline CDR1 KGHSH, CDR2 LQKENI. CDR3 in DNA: TGTGCCAGCTCACCACGGGGCGTCGAAGAAAAACTGTTTTTT. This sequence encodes CASSPRGVEEKLFF.

CDR3 protein: CASSGQGLAADTQYF. The CDR3 bases are TGTGCCAGTAGTGGGCAGGGTTTGGCGGCAGATACGCAGTATTTT. V and J are TRBV19 and TRBJ2-3, with D possibly being TRBD1 (5 bases). V dropped 5 bases and J dropped 4 bases, with 16 bases sitting between them. Germline values: CDR1 LNHDA, CDR2 SQIVND (reference sequence). This CDR3 region has 15 residues.

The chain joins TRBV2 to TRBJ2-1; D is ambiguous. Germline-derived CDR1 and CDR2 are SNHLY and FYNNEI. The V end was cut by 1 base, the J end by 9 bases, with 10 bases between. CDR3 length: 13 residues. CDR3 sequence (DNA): TGTGCCAGCAGTGAAGGTGTAAAGGGTGAGCAGTTCTTC. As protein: CASSEGVKGEQFF.

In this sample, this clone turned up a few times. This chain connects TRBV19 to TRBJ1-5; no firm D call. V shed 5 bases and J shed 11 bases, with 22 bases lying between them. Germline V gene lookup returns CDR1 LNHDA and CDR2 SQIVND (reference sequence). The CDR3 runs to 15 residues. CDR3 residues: CASSVSGRRNLAQHF. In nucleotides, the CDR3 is TGTGCCAGTAGTGTATCCGGGCGTCGGAATCTTGCCCAGCATTTT.

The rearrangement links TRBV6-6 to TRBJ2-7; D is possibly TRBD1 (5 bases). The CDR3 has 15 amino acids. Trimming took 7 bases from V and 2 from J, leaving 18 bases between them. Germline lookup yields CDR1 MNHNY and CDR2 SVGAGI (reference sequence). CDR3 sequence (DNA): TGTGCCAGCATTCTAGGGGCAGGAGACACCTACGAGCAGTACTTC. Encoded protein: CASILGAGDTYEQYF.

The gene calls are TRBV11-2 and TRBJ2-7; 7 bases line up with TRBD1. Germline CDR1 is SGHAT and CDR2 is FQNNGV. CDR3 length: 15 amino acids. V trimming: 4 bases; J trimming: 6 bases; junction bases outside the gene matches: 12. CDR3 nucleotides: TGTGCCAGCAGCTCGCTACAGGGGCCCCAGGGCGAGCAGTACTTC. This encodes CASSSLQGPQGEQYF. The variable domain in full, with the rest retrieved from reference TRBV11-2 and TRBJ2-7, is EAGVAQSPRYKIIEKRQSVAFWCNPISGHATLYWYQQILGQGPKLLIQFQNNGVVDDSQLPKDRFSAERLKGVDSTLKIQPAKLEDSAVYLCASSSLQGPQGEQYFGPGTRLTVT.

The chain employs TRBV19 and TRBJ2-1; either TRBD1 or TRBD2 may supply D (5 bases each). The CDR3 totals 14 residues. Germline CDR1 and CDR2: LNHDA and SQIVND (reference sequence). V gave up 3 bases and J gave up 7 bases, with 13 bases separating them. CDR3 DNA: TGTGCCAGTAGTATCCGGACATCGGGGAATGAGCAGTTCTTC. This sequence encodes CASSIRTSGNEQFF.

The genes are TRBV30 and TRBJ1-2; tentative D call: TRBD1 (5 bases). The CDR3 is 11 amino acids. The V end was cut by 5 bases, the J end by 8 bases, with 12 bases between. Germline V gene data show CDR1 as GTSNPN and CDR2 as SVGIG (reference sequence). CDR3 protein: CAWSGGEGYTF. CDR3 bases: TGTGCCTGGTCCGGGGGGGAGGGCTACACCTTC.

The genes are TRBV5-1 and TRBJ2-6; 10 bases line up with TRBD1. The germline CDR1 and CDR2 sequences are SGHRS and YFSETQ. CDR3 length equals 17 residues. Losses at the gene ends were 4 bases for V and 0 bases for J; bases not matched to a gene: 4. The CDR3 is CASSRDRGNSGANVLTF. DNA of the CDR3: TGCGCCAGCAGCCGGGACAGGGGCAACTCTGGGGCCAACGTCCTGACTTTC.

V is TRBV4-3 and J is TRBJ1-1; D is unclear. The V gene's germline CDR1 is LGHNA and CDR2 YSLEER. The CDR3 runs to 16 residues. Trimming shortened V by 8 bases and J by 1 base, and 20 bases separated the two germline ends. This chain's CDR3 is CASRRAASLGNTEAFF. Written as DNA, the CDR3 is TGCGCCAGCCGGCGGGCGGCCTCACTGGGGAACACTGAAGCTTTCTTT.

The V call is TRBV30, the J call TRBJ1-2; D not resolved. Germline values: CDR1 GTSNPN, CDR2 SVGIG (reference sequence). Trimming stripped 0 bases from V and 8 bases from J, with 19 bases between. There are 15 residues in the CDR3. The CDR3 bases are TGTGCCTGGAGTGTTGGGTTGATAGACCAGAGGGGCTACACCTTC. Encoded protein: CAWSVGLIDQRGYTF.

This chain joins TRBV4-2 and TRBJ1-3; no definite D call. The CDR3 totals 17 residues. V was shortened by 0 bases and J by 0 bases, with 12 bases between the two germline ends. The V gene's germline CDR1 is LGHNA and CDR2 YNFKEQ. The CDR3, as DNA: TGTGCCAGCAGCCAAGATGTAGTGGGCATCTCTGGAAACACCATATATTTT. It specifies CASSQDVVGISGNTIYF.

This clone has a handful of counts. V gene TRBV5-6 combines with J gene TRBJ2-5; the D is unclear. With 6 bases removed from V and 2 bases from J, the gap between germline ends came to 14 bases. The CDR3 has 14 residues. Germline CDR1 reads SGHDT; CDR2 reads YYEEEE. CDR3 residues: CASTVGLGQETQYF. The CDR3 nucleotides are TGTGCCAGCACCGTAGGTCTCGGTCAAGAGACCCAGTACTTC.